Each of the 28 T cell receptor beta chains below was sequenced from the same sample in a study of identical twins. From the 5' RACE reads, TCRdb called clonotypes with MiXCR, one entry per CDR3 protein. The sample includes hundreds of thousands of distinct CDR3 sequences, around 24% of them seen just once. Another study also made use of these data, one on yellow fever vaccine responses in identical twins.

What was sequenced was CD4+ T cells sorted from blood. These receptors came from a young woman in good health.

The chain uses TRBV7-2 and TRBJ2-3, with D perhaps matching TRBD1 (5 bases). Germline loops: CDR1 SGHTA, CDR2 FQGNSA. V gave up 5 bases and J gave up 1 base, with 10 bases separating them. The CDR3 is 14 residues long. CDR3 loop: CASSQYRRTDTQYF. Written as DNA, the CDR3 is TGTGCCAGCAGCCAATACAGGCGCACAGATACGCAGTATTTT.

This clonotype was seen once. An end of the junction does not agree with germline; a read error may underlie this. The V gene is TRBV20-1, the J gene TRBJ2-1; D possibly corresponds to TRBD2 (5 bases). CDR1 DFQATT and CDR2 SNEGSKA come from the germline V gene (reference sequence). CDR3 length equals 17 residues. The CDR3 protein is CSASRKGRLHSYNEQFF. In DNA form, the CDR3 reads TGCAGCGCTAGCAGAAAGGGCCGATTGCACTCCTACAATGAGCAGTTCTTC.

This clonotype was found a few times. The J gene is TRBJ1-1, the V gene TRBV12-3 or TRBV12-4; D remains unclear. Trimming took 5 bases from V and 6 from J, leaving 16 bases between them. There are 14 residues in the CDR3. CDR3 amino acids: CASSPRPGPPEAFF. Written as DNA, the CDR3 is TGTGCCAGCAGTCCCCGTCCGGGCCCGCCTGAAGCTTTCTTT.

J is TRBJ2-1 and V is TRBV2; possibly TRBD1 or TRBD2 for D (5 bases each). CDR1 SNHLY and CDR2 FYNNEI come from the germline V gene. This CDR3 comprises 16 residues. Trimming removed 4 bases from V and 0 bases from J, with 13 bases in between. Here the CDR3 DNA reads TGTGCCAGCAGTGGGGTCGGGGCCGACTCCTACAATGAGCAGTTCTTC. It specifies CASSGVGADSYNEQFF.

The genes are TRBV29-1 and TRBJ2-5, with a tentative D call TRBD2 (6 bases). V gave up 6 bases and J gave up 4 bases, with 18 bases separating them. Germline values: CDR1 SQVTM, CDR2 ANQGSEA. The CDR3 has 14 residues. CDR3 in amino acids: CSVRVGGKGETQYF. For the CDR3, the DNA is TGCAGCGTGAGGGTTGGAGGGAAGGGAGAGACCCAGTACTTC.

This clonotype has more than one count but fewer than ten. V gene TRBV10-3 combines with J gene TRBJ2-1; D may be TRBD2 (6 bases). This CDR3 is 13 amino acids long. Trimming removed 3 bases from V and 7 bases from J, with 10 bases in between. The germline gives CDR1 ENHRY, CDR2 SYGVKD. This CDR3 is CAISDLGTNEQFF. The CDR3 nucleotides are TGTGCCATCAGTGATTTAGGGACTAATGAGCAGTTCTTC.

For the CDR3, the DNA is TGCGCCAGCAGCTTGGGTTCCAGCGGGGTCACCGGGGAGCTGTTTTTT. Translated, it gives CASSLGSSGVTGELFF. The V and J genes are TRBV5-1 and TRBJ2-2, with 7 bases fitting TRBD2. The CDR3 is made up of 16 amino acids. Per germline, CDR1 SGHRS and CDR2 YFSETQ. J was trimmed by 4 bases and V by 0 bases; bases with no gene match: 6.

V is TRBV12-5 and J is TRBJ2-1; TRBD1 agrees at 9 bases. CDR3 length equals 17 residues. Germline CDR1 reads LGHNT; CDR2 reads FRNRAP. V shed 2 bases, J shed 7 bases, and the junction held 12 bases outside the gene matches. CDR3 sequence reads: CASGLPRRDRVGNEQFF. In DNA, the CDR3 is TGTGCTAGTGGTTTGCCACGCCGGGACAGGGTGGGGAATGAGCAGTTCTTC. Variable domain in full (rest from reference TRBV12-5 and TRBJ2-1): DARVTQTPRHKVTEMGQEVTMRCQPILGHNTVFWYRQTMMQGLELLAYFRNRAPLDDSGMPKDRFSAEMPDATLATLKIQPSEPRDSAVYFCASGLPRRDRVGNEQFFGPGTRLTVL.

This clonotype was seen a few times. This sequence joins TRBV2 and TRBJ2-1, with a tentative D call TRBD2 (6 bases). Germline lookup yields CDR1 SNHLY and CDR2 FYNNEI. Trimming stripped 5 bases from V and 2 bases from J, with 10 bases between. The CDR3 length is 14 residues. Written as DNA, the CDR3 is TGTGCCAGCAGTACGGGACTGGCCTACAATGAGCAGTTCTTC. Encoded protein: CASSTGLAYNEQFF. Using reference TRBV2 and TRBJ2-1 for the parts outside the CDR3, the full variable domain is EPEVTQTPSHQVTQMGQEVILRCVPISNHLYFYWYRQILGQKVEFLVSFYNNEISEKSEIFDDQFSVERPDGSNFTLKIRSTKLEDSAMYFCASSTGLAYNEQFFGPGTRLTVL.

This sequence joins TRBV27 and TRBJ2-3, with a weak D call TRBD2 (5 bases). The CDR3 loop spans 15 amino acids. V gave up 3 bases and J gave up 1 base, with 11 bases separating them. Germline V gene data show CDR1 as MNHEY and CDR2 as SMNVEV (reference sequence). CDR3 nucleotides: TGTGCCAGCAGTTTGGGAGTCCGAGGCACAGATACGCAGTATTTT. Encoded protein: CASSLGVRGTDTQYF.

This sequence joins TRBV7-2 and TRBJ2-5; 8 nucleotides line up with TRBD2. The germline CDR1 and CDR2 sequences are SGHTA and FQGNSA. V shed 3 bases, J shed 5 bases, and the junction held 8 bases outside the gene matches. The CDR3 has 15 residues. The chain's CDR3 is CASSLQGLAGETQYF. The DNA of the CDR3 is TGTGCCAGCAGCTTGCAGGGGCTAGCGGGTGAGACCCAGTACTTC. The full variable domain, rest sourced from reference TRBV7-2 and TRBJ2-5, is GAGVSQSPSNKVTEKGKDVELRCDPISGHTALYWYRQSLGQGLEFLIYFQGNSAPDKSGLPSDRFSAERTGGSVSTLTIQRTQQEDSAVYLCASSLQGLAGETQYFGPGTRLLVL.

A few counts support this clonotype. The CDR3, as DNA: TGTGCCAGCAGCTTAACCTTACTAGCGGGAGTCGGAAATACGCAGTATTTT. This sequence encodes CASSLTLLAGVGNTQYF. V and J are TRBV7-8 and TRBJ2-3, with 11 nucleotides matching TRBD2. V was pared by 2 bases and J by 7 bases, with 11 bases of the junction left unmatched. This CDR3 comprises 17 residues. Germline V gene lookup returns CDR1 SGHVS and CDR2 FQNEAQ.

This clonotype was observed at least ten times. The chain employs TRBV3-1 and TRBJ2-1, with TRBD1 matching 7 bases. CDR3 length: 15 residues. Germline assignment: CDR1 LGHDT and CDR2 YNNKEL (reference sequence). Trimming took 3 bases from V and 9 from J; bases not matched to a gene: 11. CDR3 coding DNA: TGTGCCAGCAGCCACGACAGGGCAGGAATCGGTGAGCAGTTCTTC. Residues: CASSHDRAGIGEQFF.

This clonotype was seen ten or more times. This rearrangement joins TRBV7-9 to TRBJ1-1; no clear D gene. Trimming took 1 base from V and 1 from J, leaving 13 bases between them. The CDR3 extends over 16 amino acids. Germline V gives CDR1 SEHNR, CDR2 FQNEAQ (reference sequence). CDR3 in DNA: TGTGCCAGCAGCTTAGATGCGGTCCTGACGAACACTGAAGCTTTCTTT. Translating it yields CASSLDAVLTNTEAFF.

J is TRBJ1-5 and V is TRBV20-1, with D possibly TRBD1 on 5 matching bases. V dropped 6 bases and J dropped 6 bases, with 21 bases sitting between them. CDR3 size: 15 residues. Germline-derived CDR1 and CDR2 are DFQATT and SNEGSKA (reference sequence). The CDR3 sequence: CSAGRTIPGVQPQHF. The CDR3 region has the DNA TGCAGTGCGGGAAGGACAATTCCGGGGGTTCAGCCCCAGCATTTT.

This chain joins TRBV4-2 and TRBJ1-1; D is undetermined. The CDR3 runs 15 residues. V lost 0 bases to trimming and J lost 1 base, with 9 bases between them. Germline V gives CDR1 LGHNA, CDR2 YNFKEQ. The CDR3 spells CASSQDRRENTEAFF. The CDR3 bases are TGTGCCAGCAGCCAAGATCGACGCGAGAACACTGAAGCTTTCTTT.

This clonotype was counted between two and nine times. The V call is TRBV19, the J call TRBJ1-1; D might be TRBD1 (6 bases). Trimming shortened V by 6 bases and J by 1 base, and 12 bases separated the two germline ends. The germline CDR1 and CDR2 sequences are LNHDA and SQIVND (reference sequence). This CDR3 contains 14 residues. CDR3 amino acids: CASSNRDRNTEAFF. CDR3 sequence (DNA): TGTGCCAGTAGCAACAGGGATCGGAACACTGAAGCTTTCTTT.

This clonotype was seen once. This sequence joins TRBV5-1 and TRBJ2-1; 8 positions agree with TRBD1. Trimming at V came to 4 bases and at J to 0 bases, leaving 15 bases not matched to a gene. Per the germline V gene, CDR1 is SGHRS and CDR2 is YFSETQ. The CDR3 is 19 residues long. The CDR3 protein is CASSRRTGLTPSSYNEQFF. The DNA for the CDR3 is TGCGCCAGCAGCCGACGGACAGGGCTTACCCCTAGCTCCTACAATGAGCAGTTCTTC.

CDR3 nucleotides: TGTGCCAGCAGTGAACGGGGATTAGGGAAAGCTTTCTTT. Its translation: CASSERGLGKAFF. The chain recombines TRBV6-1 with TRBJ1-1; D remains unclear. V dropped 2 bases and J dropped 9 bases, with 13 bases sitting between them. The germline V gene has CDR1 MNHNS and CDR2 SASEGT. This CDR3 has 13 residues.

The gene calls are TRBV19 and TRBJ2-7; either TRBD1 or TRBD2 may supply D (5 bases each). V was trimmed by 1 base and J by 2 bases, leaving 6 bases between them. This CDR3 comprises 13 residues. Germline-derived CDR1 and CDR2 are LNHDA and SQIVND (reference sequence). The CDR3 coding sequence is TGTGCCAGTAGTATAGTGGGGGCCTACGAGCAGTACTTC. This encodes CASSIVGAYEQYF. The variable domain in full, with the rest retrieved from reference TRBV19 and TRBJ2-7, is DGGITQSPKYLFRKEGQNVTLSCEQNLNHDAMYWYRQDPGQGLRLIYYSQIVNDFQKGDIAEGYSVSREKKESFPLTVTSAQKNPTAFYLCASSIVGAYEQYFGPGTRLTVT.

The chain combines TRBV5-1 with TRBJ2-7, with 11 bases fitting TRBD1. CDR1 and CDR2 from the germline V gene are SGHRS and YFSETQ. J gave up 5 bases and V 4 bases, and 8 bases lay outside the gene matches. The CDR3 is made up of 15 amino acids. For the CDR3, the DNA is TGCGCCAGCAGCACCGGGACAGGGGGTGTCGACGAGCAGTACTTC. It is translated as CASSTGTGGVDEQYF.

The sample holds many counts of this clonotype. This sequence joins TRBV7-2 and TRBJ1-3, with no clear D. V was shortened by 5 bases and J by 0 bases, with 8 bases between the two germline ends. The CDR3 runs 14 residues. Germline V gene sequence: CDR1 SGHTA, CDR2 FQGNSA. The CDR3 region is CASSLMNSGNTIYF. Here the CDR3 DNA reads TGTGCCAGCAGCCTGATGAACTCTGGAAACACCATATATTTT.

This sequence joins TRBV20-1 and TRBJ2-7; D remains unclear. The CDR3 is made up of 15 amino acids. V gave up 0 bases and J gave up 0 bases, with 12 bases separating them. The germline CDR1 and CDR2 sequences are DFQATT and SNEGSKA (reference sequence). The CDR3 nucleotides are TGCAGTGCTAGAGATCTCGCGTTGAGCTCCTACGAGCAGTACTTC. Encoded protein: CSARDLALSSYEQYF.

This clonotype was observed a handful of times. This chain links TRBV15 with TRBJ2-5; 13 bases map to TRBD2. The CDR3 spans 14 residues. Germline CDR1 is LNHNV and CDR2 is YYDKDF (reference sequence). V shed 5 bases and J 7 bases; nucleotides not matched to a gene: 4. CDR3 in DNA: TGTGCCACCAGCGGACGACTAGCGGGGGGGACCCAGTACTTC. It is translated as CATSGRLAGGTQYF. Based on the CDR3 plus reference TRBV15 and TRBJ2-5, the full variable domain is DAMVIQNPRYQVTQFGKPVTLSCSQTLNHNVMYWYQQKSSQAPKLLFHYYDKDFNNEADTPDNFQSRRPNTSFCFLDIRSPGLGDTAMYLCATSGRLAGGTQYFGPGTRLLVL.

DNA for the CDR3: TGTGCCAGCAGTACGCAGGGTACAGGGCGGGCTGAAAAACTGTTTTTT. This gives the protein CASSTQGTGRAEKLFF. The chain couples TRBV6-1 to TRBJ1-4; D is possibly TRBD1 (6 bases). V lost 5 bases, J lost 7 bases, and 20 bases lay in between. CDR3 size: 16 residues. Germline CDR1 and CDR2: MNHNS and SASEGT.

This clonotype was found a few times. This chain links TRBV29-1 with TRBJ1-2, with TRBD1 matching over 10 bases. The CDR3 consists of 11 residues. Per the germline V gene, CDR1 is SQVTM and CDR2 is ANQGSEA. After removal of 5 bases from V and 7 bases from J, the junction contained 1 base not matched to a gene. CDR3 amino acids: CSVRQGAGYTF. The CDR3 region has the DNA TGCAGCGTTCGACAGGGGGCTGGCTACACCTTC.

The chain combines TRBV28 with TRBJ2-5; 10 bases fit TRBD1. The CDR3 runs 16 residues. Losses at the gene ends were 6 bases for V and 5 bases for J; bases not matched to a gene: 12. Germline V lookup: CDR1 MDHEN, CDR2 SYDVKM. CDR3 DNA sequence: TGTGCCAGCAGCATCTCCGGGACAGGGGAGCAGGAGACCCAGTACTTC. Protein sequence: CASSISGTGEQETQYF. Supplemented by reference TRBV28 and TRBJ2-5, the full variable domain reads DVKVTQSSRYLVKRTGEKVFLECVQDMDHENMFWYRQDPGLGLRLIYFSYDVKMKEKGDIPEGYSVSREKKERFSLILESASTNQTSMYLCASSISGTGEQETQYFGPGTRLLVL.

The CDR3 DNA is TGCGCCAGCAGCTTGGCAGGGGACACAGGAAAACTGTTTTTT. This codes for CASSLAGDTGKLFF. The rearrangement links TRBV5-1 to TRBJ1-4; maybe TRBD1 (6 bases). The CDR3 runs 14 residues. CDR1 is SGHRS, CDR2 YFSETQ, per germline. With 0 bases removed from V and 10 bases from J, the gap between germline ends came to 13 bases.